Shown below are 8 T cell receptor beta chains from a single sample sequenced in a study of shared clonotypes between healthy human individuals. Produced via immunoSEQ multiplex PCR; TCRdb's table is partial and in-frame only. The data contain around 450,000 clones, around 79% of them seen just once; the ten biggest clones take up 13%. Sequenced: PBMCs. These TCRs come from a woman in her thirties or forties in good health. Some clones in this sample may be carry-over from other donors' samples.

V and J are TRBV27 and TRBJ2-7, with TRBD2 matching 10 bases. J lost 6 bases, V lost 3 bases, and 5 bases had no gene match. This CDR3 spans 14 amino acids. Germline-derived CDR1 and CDR2 are MNHEY and SMNVEV (reference sequence). The CDR3 DNA follows: TGTGCCAGCAGTTTTTTAGCGGGAGGCCCCGAGCAGTACTTC. Amino acid sequence: CASSFLAGGPEQYF.

In nucleotides, the CDR3 is TGTGCCAGCAGCTCACATCAGGGGCTCGGCTACACCTTC. Translation: CASSSHQGLGYTF. The chain joins TRBV9 to TRBJ1-2, with a tentative D call TRBD1 (6 bases). This CDR3 is built from 13 residues. Trimming took 4 bases from V and 8 from J, leaving 15 bases between them. CDR1 and CDR2 (germline): SGDLS, YYNGEE.

The chain carries TRBV11-3 and TRBJ2-1; TRBD2 agrees at 8 bases. The CDR3 is made up of 15 amino acids. Trimming removed 1 base from V and 5 bases from J; junction bases left unmatched: 4. Looked up from germline, CDR1 is SGHNT and CDR2 is YENEEA. CDR3 nucleotides: TGTGCCAGCAGCTTAGGCGGGAGGATCAACAATGAGCAGTTCTTC. Its translation: CASSLGGRINNEQFF.

Details on this clone: A read error likely explains this, since a far larger clone differs by one base. The CDR3 end shows no conserved phenylalanine or tryptophan, and so a read error is likely. The chain recombines TRBV15 with TRBJ2-3, with D uncertain. The CDR3 has 15 residues. The V and J ends lost 5 bases and 2 bases respectively, with 14 bases between them. Germline V CDR1 and CDR2: LNHNV, YYDKDF (reference sequence). CDR3 DNA: TGTGCCACCAGCCCTTTTGGCGGAGCCACAGATACGCAGTATTCT. As protein: CATSPFGGATDTQYS.

The table lists this clone with a count of one. The chain employs TRBV19 and TRBJ2-5; 11 bases are a match to TRBD1. Germline CDR1 is LNHDA and CDR2 is SQIVND (reference sequence). The CDR3 has 15 amino acids. After removal of 5 bases from V and 3 bases from J, the junction contained 5 bases not matched to a gene. The CDR3: CASSPGTGGEETQYF. For the CDR3, the DNA is TGTGCCAGTAGTCCCGGGACAGGGGGAGAAGAGACCCAGTACTTC.

This chain joins TRBV4-3 and TRBJ2-3; TRBD2 matches 9 bases. CDR1 and CDR2 (germline): LGHNA, YSLEER. This CDR3 is 17 amino acids long. Trimming at V came to 0 bases and at J to 4 bases, leaving 8 bases not matched to a gene. The CDR3 bases are TGCGCCAGCAGCCAAGATCGGGTAGCGGGAGAACCAGATACGCAGTATTTT. The encoded protein is CASSQDRVAGEPDTQYF.

This chain links TRBV15 with TRBJ2-1; the match to TRBD1 covers 9 bases. The CDR3 is made up of 14 amino acids. Germline loops: CDR1 LNHNV, CDR2 YYDKDF (reference sequence). Losses at the gene ends were 1 base for V and 13 bases for J; bases not matched to a gene: 8. DNA for the CDR3: TGTGCCACCAGCAGAGCGAGACAGGGGGTCTCCCAGTTCTTC. Translation: CATSRARQGVSQFF.

The chain couples TRBV30 to TRBJ2-2, with D possibly matching TRBD2 (6 bases). The CDR3 loop spans 14 amino acids. The germline CDR1 and CDR2 sequences are GTSNPN and SVGIG (reference sequence). The V end lost 1 base, the J end lost 3 bases, and 9 bases lay between the germline ends. CDR3: CAWSAGLHTGELFF. CDR3 DNA: TGTGCCTGGAGTGCGGGACTGCACACCGGGGAGCTGTTTTTT.